Sequencing of this T cell receptor beta chain was carried out in a study of CD8 T cells in Susac syndrome. Study-level results: The TCR sequencing and HLA analysis in the study involved a relatively small number of individuals, as the study acknowledged.

A note on this clonotype: No antigen is known for it.

The T cells that were sequenced for TCR beta were CD8+ and CD4+ cells from blood. Random hexamers primed reverse transcription of 0.5 to 1 ug RNA. The CDR3 of TCR beta was amplified by immunoSEQ multiplex PCR across 54 Vbeta and 13 Jbeta. One entry per CDR3 protein results from TCRdb running MiXCR on the immunoSEQ multiplex PCR reads. The sample lists around 200,000 distinct CDR3 sequences; 85% to 95% were seen once. This CDR3 is built from 18 residues. V lost 1 base, J lost 3 bases, and 10 bases stayed unmatched. The germline gives CDR1 LGHDT, CDR2 YNNKEL (reference sequence). This rearrangement joins TRBV3-1 to TRBJ2-3, with TRBD2 matching 10 bases. Sequenced material: CD4+ T cells from PBMCs. The receptor's source is a human donor in good health. The CDR3 DNA reads as TGTGCCAGCAGCCAAGCACTATCTAGCGGGAGATGGACAGATACGCAGTATTTT. Protein sequence: CASSQALSSGRWTDTQYF.